This T cell receptor (beta chain) appears in the sequencing data of a study of PD-1 blockade in mismatch repair-deficient tumors. Findings and limits, study-wide: Tumor-resident clones, often undetectable pretreatment in blood, expanded then contracted after pembrolizumab.

Method: immunoSEQ multiplex PCR; TCRdb's copy keeps in-frame clones and lacks some. The repertoire consists of about 68,000 clones, with 70% to 85% occurring once and the leading ten covering 5% to 6.5%. A note on this clone: The target antigen is unknown.

The CDR3 loop spans 16 amino acids. V was cut by 1 base and J by 5 bases, with 17 bases left in between. Germline V lookup: CDR1 KGHSH, CDR2 LQKENI. The clonotype comes from an adult with mismatch repair-deficient cancer. The chain is built from TRBV18 and TRBJ1-1, with D maybe TRBD1 (5 bases). The sample in question was peripheral blood, obtained 2 weeks after starting pembrolizumab. CDR3 amino acids: CASSPLTGTFGTEAFF. The CDR3 DNA reads TGTGCCAGCTCACCACTCACCGGGACCTTTGGGACTGAAGCTTTCTTT.